Listed below are T cell receptor beta chains from one sample, sequenced in a study of T-cell reconstitution after alpha-beta-depleted transplantation in children. A single record per CDR3 protein comes from TCRdb applying MiXCR to the PCR reads. Among around 370,000 distinct CDR3 sequences listed, approximately 10% were seen once. The source was PBMCs from the stem cell graft donor, collected from the stem cell graft. The source is a human donor who donated a stem cell graft to a child with acute lymphoblastic leukemia. Each CDR3 is given with its conserved first and last residue. D genes are given only for firm matches. Expanded clones are given a class, and other clones once, few, many or no size at all.

many,TRBV29-1,TRBD1,TRBJ2-1,CSVESGTGIYNEQFF,TGCAGCGTTGAATCGGGGACAGGGATATACAATGAGCAGTTCTTC
few,TRBV7-2,TRBD1,TRBJ1-1,CAGQGQANTEAFF,TGTGCCGGACAAGGACAGGCCAACACTGAAGCTTTCTTT
NA,TRBV5-5,NA,TRBJ2-3,CASSWQLTDTQYF,TGTGCCAGCAGCTGGCAGCTCACAGATACGCAGTATTTT
NA,TRBV15,TRBD1,TRBJ1-4,CATSRARQGFGEKLFF,TGTGCCACCAGCAGAGCAAGACAGGGATTTGGCGAAAAACTGTTTTTT
NA,TRBV25-1,NA,TRBJ2-5,CASSEWGTQYF,TGTGCCAGCAGTGAATGGGGGACCCAGTACTTC
few,TRBV7-9,NA,TRBJ2-2,CASSLGGMSGELFF,TGTGCCAGCAGCTTAGGTGGGATGTCCGGGGAGCTGTTTTTT
few,TRBV27,TRBD1,TRBJ2-1,CASGGQSSYNEQFF,TGTGCCAGTGGGGGACAGAGCTCCTACAATGAGCAGTTCTTC
NA,TRBV12-3/TRBV12-4,NA,TRBJ1-1,CASSPRGVNTEAFF,TGTGCCAGCAGTCCAAGGGGGGTGAACACTGAAGCTTTCTTT
NA,TRBV9,TRBD1,TRBJ1-4,CASSVGTGYGKLFF,TGTGCCAGCAGCGTAGGGACAGGGTATGGAAAACTGTTTTTT
NA,TRBV12-3/TRBV12-4,NA,TRBJ2-2,CASSLEGVGELFF,TGTGCCAGCAGTTTAGAAGGGGTCGGGGAGCTGTTTTTT
NA,TRBV5-5,TRBD1,TRBJ1-2,CASSLQGSLGYGYTF,TGTGCCAGCAGCCTACAGGGGTCCCTAGGGTATGGCTACACCTTC
NA,TRBV5-1,TRBD2,TRBJ2-1,CASSLATSGRRDEQFF,TGCGCCAGCAGCTTGGCCACGAGCGGGAGGAGGGATGAGCAGTTCTTC
NA,TRBV18,NA,TRBJ2-2,CASSPSRRNTGELFF,TGTGCCAGCTCACCGTCCCGTAGGAACACCGGGGAGCTGTTTTTT
NA,TRBV5-1,NA,TRBJ2-1,CASSLVLAAKNEQFF,TGCGCCAGCAGCTTGGTATTAGCGGCAAAAAATGAGCAGTTCTTC
many,TRBV28,NA,TRBJ2-4,CASSGPPLSIQYF,TGTGCCAGCAGCGGGCCCCCCCTATCCATTCAGTACTTC
few,TRBV7-2,NA,TRBJ1-5,CASSFDPHSNQPQHF,TGTGCCAGCAGCTTCGACCCCCATAGCAATCAGCCCCAGCATTTT
NA,TRBV11-3,NA,TRBJ1-2,CASSMDRGYGYTF,TGTGCCAGCAGCATGGATCGCGGCTATGGCTACACCTTC
NA,TRBV5-1,TRBD1,TRBJ1-6,CASSLWLGTESSYNSPLHF,TGCGCCAGCAGCTTGTGGTTGGGGACAGAGAGCTCCTATAATTCACCCCTCCACTTT
NA,TRBV6-5,TRBD2,TRBJ2-7,CASSYWASGVDSYEQYF,TGTGCCAGCAGTTACTGGGCTAGCGGGGTCGACTCCTACGAGCAGTACTTC
NA,TRBV6-5,NA,TRBJ2-6,CASSYQGSGANVLTF,TGTGCCAGCAGTTACCAGGGTTCTGGGGCCAACGTCCTGACTTTC
few,TRBV20-1,NA,TRBJ1-2,CSASPSFYGYTF,TGCAGTGCTAGCCCCTCTTTCTATGGCTACACCTTC
NA,TRBV6-2/TRBV6-3,NA,TRBJ1-2,CASSYSGSWGSYTF,TGTGCCAGCAGTTACTCTGGCTCCTGGGGTAGCTACACCTTC
few,TRBV5-6,TRBD1,TRBJ2-5,CASSDTIGTGMLGETQYF,TGTGCCAGCAGCGATACGATCGGGACAGGGATGTTGGGAGAGACCCAGTACTTC
many,TRBV5-1,NA,TRBJ2-2,CASSRGADTGELFF,TGCGCCAGCAGCAGGGGAGCGGACACCGGGGAGCTGTTTTTT
NA,TRBV20-1,NA,TRBJ1-1,CSARPEVTEAFF,TGCAGTGCTAGACCCGAGGTCACTGAAGCTTTCTTT
many,TRBV12-3/TRBV12-4,TRBD1,TRBJ2-7,CASSPSRGQGYPSYEQYF,TGTGCCAGCAGCCCATCCAGGGGACAGGGTTACCCCTCCTACGAGCAGTACTTC
few,TRBV20-1,TRBD2,TRBJ2-1,CSASTSGRGGFEQFF,TGCAGTGCTAGTACTAGCGGGAGAGGGGGATTTGAGCAGTTCTTC
NA,TRBV7-2,TRBD2,TRBJ2-1,CASSFSTSGEQFF,TGTGCCAGCAGCTTCTCGACTAGCGGGGAGCAGTTCTTC
NA,TRBV5-1,NA,TRBJ2-1,CASSLALQAGAYNEQFF,TGCGCCAGCAGCTTGGCCCTACAGGCGGGGGCTTACAATGAGCAGTTCTTC
NA,TRBV18,NA,TRBJ1-1,CASSLQGHTEAFF,TGTGCCAGCTCACTTCAGGGGCACACTGAAGCTTTCTTT
few,TRBV6-5,NA,TRBJ2-3,CASSYSNEGTPFSTDTQYF,TGTGCCAGCAGTTACTCGAATGAGGGGACCCCTTTCAGCACAGATACGCAGTATTTT
few,TRBV6-1,TRBD2,TRBJ2-7,CASRGTSGSNGGREQYF,TGTGCCAGCAGGGGGACTAGCGGGAGCAATGGGGGGCGCGAGCAGTACTTC
many,TRBV27,TRBD2,TRBJ2-5,CASSLLAGGTQETQYF,TGTGCCAGCAGTCTCTTAGCGGGAGGGACCCAAGAGACCCAGTACTTC
many,TRBV5-1,TRBD2,TRBJ2-1,CASSFGGGEQFF,TGCGCCAGCAGCTTTGGGGGAGGGGAGCAGTTCTTC
few,TRBV4-2,NA,TRBJ1-1,CASSQDSDTEAFF,TGTGCCAGCAGCCAAGATTCGGACACTGAAGCTTTCTTT
few,TRBV5-1,NA,TRBJ1-4,CASSLGGPEKLFF,TGCGCCAGCAGCTTGGGGGGCCCTGAAAAACTGTTTTTT
few,TRBV24-1,NA,TRBJ2-4,CATSDRDRKNIQYF,TGTGCCACCAGTGACCGCGACAGAAAAAACATTCAGTACTTC
NA,TRBV30,NA,TRBJ2-7,CAWGAAVDSYEQYF,TGTGCCTGGGGGGCGGCAGTAGACTCCTACGAGCAGTACTTC
many,TRBV4-3,TRBD2,TRBJ2-3,CASSRRLAGGKDTQYF,TGCGCCAGCAGCCGACGACTAGCGGGAGGTAAAGATACGCAGTATTTT
few,TRBV4-2,TRBD2,TRBJ2-1,CASSQESSGYNEQFF,TGTGCCAGCAGCCAAGAGTCTAGCGGTTACAATGAGCAGTTCTTC
NA,TRBV12-3/TRBV12-4,NA,TRBJ2-5,CASSPAGAGVKETQYF,TGTGCCAGCAGCCCCGCGGGGGCGGGAGTCAAGGAGACCCAGTACTTC
NA,TRBV18,NA,TRBJ1-6,CASSSYTGINSPLHF,TGTGCCAGCTCGTCCTATACAGGGATCAATTCACCCCTCCACTTT
NA,TRBV9,NA,TRBJ1-3,CASSVAARSGNTIYF,TGTGCCAGCAGCGTAGCAGCACGCTCTGGAAACACCATATATTTT
NA,TRBV20-1,NA,TRBJ2-1,CSARYGARVGLSSYNEQFF,TGCAGTGCTAGGTACGGAGCGAGGGTAGGCTTAAGCTCCTACAATGAGCAGTTCTTC
NA,TRBV5-6,TRBD1,TRBJ2-1,CASSWGTDLNEQFF,TGTGCCAGCAGCTGGGGGACAGACCTCAATGAGCAGTTCTTC
NA,TRBV20-1,TRBD2,TRBJ2-7,CCASDPGTSLSYEQYF,TGCTGTGCTAGCGACCCAGGGACTAGCCTGAGCTACGAGCAGTACTTC
few,TRBV5-1,NA,TRBJ2-3,CASSLGSLTDTQYF,TGCGCCAGCAGCTTGGGTTCTCTCACAGATACGCAGTATTTT